This entry features one T cell receptor beta chain sequence. Antigen: not known. Germline V gives CDR1 SGDLS, CDR2 YYNGEE. Unmatched junction bases numbered 2, after V lost 4 bases and J lost 2 bases. CDR3 length equals 13 residues. These data belong to a study of chemoradiotherapy in HPV16-positive cancers. General study results and limits: Candidate HPV-specific clones and E7-related TCR motifs grew in tumor during treatment.

Samples were taken several times over chemoradiotherapy. Repertoires were generated with immunoSEQ multiplex PCR, while TCRdb's copy carries only in-frame clones and drops some. Among more than 1,000 clones listed, about nine tenths were seen once. V usage is TRBV9 and J usage is TRBJ1-2; the match to TRBD1 covers 7 bases. The TCR sequence derives from a human donor with HPV-associated anogenital cancer. The sample consisted of tumor tissue, taken from a patient who underwent chemoradiotherapy. CDR3 in DNA: TGTGCCAGCAGCATGACAGGGAACTATGGCTACACCTTC. Translating it yields CASSMTGNYGYTF.